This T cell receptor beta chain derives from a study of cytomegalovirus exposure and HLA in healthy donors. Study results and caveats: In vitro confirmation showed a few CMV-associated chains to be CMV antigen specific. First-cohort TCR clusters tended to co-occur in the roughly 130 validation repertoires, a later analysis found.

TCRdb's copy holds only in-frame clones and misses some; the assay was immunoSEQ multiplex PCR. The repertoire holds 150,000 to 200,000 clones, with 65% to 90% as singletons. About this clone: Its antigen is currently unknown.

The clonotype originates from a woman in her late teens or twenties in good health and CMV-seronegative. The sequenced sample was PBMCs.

The CDR3 region has the DNA TGTGCCAGCAGCCGGTCCTACTGGACTACGGGGCAGGGAGATACGCAGTATTTT. Its translation is CASSRSYWTTGQGDTQYF. The rearrangement joins TRBV4-2 to TRBJ2-3, with TRBD2 as a possible D gene (6 bases). Trimming stripped 4 bases from V and 5 bases from J, with 25 bases between. Germline assignment: CDR1 LGHNA and CDR2 YNFKEQ. CDR3 length: 18 amino acids.